This TCR beta chain originates from a study of blood T cell repertoires in COVID-19. Turning to the study itself: The study drew acute and convalescent COVID-19 samples from the United States, Italy and Spain. T cells, B-cell-depleted T cells, or PBMCs supplied cDNA or gDNA.

This CDR3 region has 14 residues. Per germline, CDR1 LGHNA and CDR2 YNFKEQ. V lost 0 bases, J lost 10 bases, and 13 bases lay in between. As originally analysed: Using reference gene primer amplification, nucleated cell counts were estimated. Repertoires were generated with immunoSEQ multiplex PCR, while TCRdb's copy carries only in-frame clones and drops some. That table gives V, J and clone size, and the DNA gave D and trimming. The sample records some 54,000 clones, about four fifths being singletons. This receptor was obtained from a man in his 70s with active COVID-19. This chain connects TRBV4-2 to TRBJ2-1, with D perhaps matching TRBD2 (7 bases). Sequenced: peripheral blood. CDR3 in amino acids: CASSQEGGLAEQFF. The CDR3 DNA follows: TGTGCCAGCAGCCAAGAGGGGGGGCTAGCGGAGCAGTTCTTC.